One sample yielded the 12 T cell receptor beta chains listed below, sequenced in a study of blood T cells in healthy people across ages. Next came a second PCR, run for roughly 6 to 11 cycles, which used a sample-barcoded 5' primer along with a J-beta primer mix. TCRdb ran MiXCR on the 5' RACE reads and lists one entry per CDR3 protein. Here the sample spans some 780,000 distinct CDR3 sequences, roughly three fifths being singletons. The sequenced sample was blood. These receptors came from a man aged 40-55 years in good health.

The chain is built from TRBV6-4 and TRBJ2-7, with TRBD1 identical over 8 bases. This CDR3 has 17 residues. Germline V gene sequence: CDR1 MRHNA, CDR2 SNTAGT. Trimming cost V 0 bases and J 0 bases; bases outside gene matches: 7. CDR3 sequence reads: CASSDSLQGAYSYEQYF. Written as DNA, the CDR3 is TGTGCCAGCAGTGACTCGCTCCAGGGGGCTTACTCCTACGAGCAGTACTTC.

This clonotype was observed at least ten times. The rearrangement uses TRBV20-1 and TRBJ2-5; 13 bases match TRBD2. CDR3 length: 15 residues. Germline V CDR1 and CDR2: DFQATT, SNEGSKA (reference sequence). The V segment lost 4 bases and the J segment 11 bases; nucleotides outside the gene matches: 13. The CDR3 DNA sequence: TGCAGTGCTACCCTGGGACTAGCGGGAAACAATGAGCAGTACTTC. This encodes CSATLGLAGNNEQYF.

The genes are TRBV12-3 or TRBV12-4 and TRBJ1-1; D is ambiguous. There are 13 residues in the CDR3. Trimming took off 7 bases at V and 3 bases at J, with 12 bases between the two ends. The CDR3 DNA is TGTGCCAGCACGCTTTCGGTTGACACTGAAGCTTTCTTT. It is translated as CASTLSVDTEAFF.

The chain combines TRBV27 with TRBJ2-5, with D perhaps TRBD1 or TRBD2 (5 bases each). There are 14 residues in the CDR3. Germline values: CDR1 MNHEY, CDR2 SMNVEV (reference sequence). The V end was cut by 4 bases, the J end by 11 bases, with 20 bases between. The CDR3 coding sequence is TGTGCCAGCAGTTCAAACCTCCCTGGGGGTGAGCAGTACTTC. It codes for CASSSNLPGGEQYF.

About this clonotype itself: Germline is not matched at one junction end, which may reflect a read error. V gene TRBV12-3 or TRBV12-4 combines with J gene TRBJ2-4, with D perhaps given as TRBD1 or TRBD2 (6 bases each). The CDR3 spans 15 residues. The CDR3 nucleotides are TGTGCCAGCAGTCCCTACAGGGACGGGGGAAACAGTCAGTACTTC. It translates to CASSPYRDGGNSQYF.

This clonotype was detected only a few times. Written as DNA, the CDR3 is TGTGCCAGCAGCAACAGTGGACATGGCTACACCTTC. Protein: CASSNSGHGYTF. The genes are TRBV9 and TRBJ1-2; D is unclear. CDR3 length: 12 residues. Deletions cut 4 bases from V and 6 bases from J, with 10 bases between. From germline, CDR1 is SGDLS and CDR2 YYNGEE.

The chain joins TRBV20-1 to TRBJ2-7; 11 positions match TRBD2. In germline, CDR1 is DFQATT, CDR2 SNEGSKA (reference sequence). Germline trimming cut 5 bases from V and 0 bases from J; bases unmatched to any gene: 9. The CDR3 totals 16 residues. The CDR3, as DNA: TGCAGTGCTCTCAATAGACTAGCGGGAAGCTCCTACGAGCAGTACTTC. This gives the protein CSALNRLAGSSYEQYF.

This clonotype has more than one count but fewer than ten. The CDR3 region has the DNA TGTGCCAGCACCCAAGGGCCTAGGGAGACATCCTACGAGCAGTACTTC. Translation gives CASTQGPRETSYEQYF. The V call is TRBV7-2, the J call TRBJ2-7, with D tentatively TRBD2 (5 bases). The CDR3 runs to 16 residues. Trimming pared 7 bases from V and 1 base from J, leaving 20 bases between. Looked up from germline, CDR1 is SGHTA and CDR2 is FQGNSA.

J is TRBJ2-1 and V is TRBV20-1; TRBD2 matches at 7 bases. Trimming removed 6 bases from V and 4 bases from J; junction bases left unmatched: 12. The germline V gene encodes CDR1 DFQATT and CDR2 SNEGSKA (reference sequence). This CDR3 region has 15 residues. CDR3 nucleotides: TGCAGTGCCACACGGGGGGAGCCCCTATACAATGAGCAGTTCTTC. As protein: CSATRGEPLYNEQFF.

The chain uses TRBV25-1 and TRBJ2-7, with 14 positions matching TRBD2. Per germline, CDR1 MGHDK and CDR2 SYGVNS. The CDR3 extends over 14 amino acids. V lost 6 bases, J lost 7 bases, and 5 bases stayed unmatched. The CDR3 bases are TGTGCCAGCAGCGCGGGACTAGCGGGGGCGGAGCAGTACTTC. This sequence encodes CASSAGLAGAEQYF.

CDR3 sequence: CSARDPKGLLQETQYF. Written as DNA, the CDR3 is TGCAGTGCTAGAGACCCCAAAGGACTGCTCCAAGAGACCCAGTACTTC. The rearrangement joins TRBV20-1 to TRBJ2-5; tentative D call: TRBD2 (5 bases). The CDR3 runs 16 residues. The V end was cut by 0 bases, the J end by 1 base, with 15 bases between. From germline, CDR1 is DFQATT and CDR2 SNEGSKA (reference sequence).

The chain joins TRBV28 to TRBJ2-3; D is ambiguous. This CDR3 is built from 15 residues. Germline V lookup: CDR1 MDHEN, CDR2 SYDVKM. Trimming took off 5 bases at V and 0 bases at J, with 12 bases between the two ends. Here the CDR3 reads CASSDDNASTDTQYF. The CDR3 DNA is TGTGCCAGCAGTGATGACAATGCTAGCACAGATACGCAGTATTTT.